This T cell receptor (beta chain) was recovered during a study of shared clonotypes between healthy human individuals. Study-level findings and limits: A limitation of the genetic and exposure-history diversity represented arose from few donors.

Turning to this clone: Its specificity is unknown.

An even split of each subset's genomic DNA across several immunoSEQ plates was performed. Ten immunoSEQ deep assay plates were used to sequence unsorted PBMC DNA. Sequenced by immunoSEQ multiplex PCR; TCRdb stores in-frame clones only, minus some. The sample shows 400,000 to 600,000 clones, around 79% of them seen only once. All donors were Caucasian adults living in Nashville, Tennessee. The specimen was PBMCs. This TCR derives from a woman aged 40 to 49 in good health. Some clones in this sample may be carry-over from other donors' samples.

Here the CDR3 DNA reads TGTGCCTGGAGTGTGTCCCCGATCCGCTCTGGAAACACCATATATTTT. Translated, it gives CAWSVSPIRSGNTIYF. V gene TRBV30 combines with J gene TRBJ1-3; D uncertain. The CDR3 covers 16 residues. V lost 0 bases and J 0 bases, leaving 12 bases between the germline ends. Germline values: CDR1 GTSNPN, CDR2 SVGIG (reference sequence).